Below, one TCR beta chain is given with its context. The sample comes from a study of blood T cell repertoires in COVID-19. Study-wide context: Sites across the United States, Italy and Spain contributed samples from acute and convalescent COVID-19.

The CDR3 is 14 residues long. Trimming stripped 0 bases from V and 6 bases from J, with 11 bases between. The germline gives CDR1 SEHNR, CDR2 FQNEAQ (reference sequence). Measured with immunoSEQ multiplex PCR; TCRdb has only the in-frame clones, and not every one. Here the sample spans roughly 250,000 clones, roughly 82% being singletons. The clonotype comes from a woman aged 80 or over with active or convalescent COVID-19. Sequenced: peripheral blood. This chain connects TRBV7-9 to TRBJ1-2, with D hard to call. The CDR3 protein is CASSLAGGVNGYTF. CDR3 bases: TGTGCCAGCAGCTTAGCTGGCGGGGTTAATGGCTACACCTTC.